A selection of T cell receptor beta chains follows, all from one sample in a study of regulatory T cells in long-lasting Graves disease. In TCRdb, the multiplex PCR reads were re-called with MiXCR into one record per CDR3 protein. The sample has around 450,000 distinct CDR3 sequences, 15% to 20% seen once. This same sample was also taken into another study, of T cells in Graves' hyperthyroidism and ophthalmopathy.

This specimen was peripheral blood mononuclear cells (PBMCs), taken at new diagnosis, from a patient treated with antithyroid drugs. The receptor source for this set is a man aged 40-55 years with Graves disease. Both conserved end residues are part of each CDR3. Fields, in order: CDR3 DNA, CDR3 protein, clone size, V gene, J gene, D gene. A D gene is named only where the DNA matches it firmly. Clone size is stated in some rows and not others, as once, few, many or a class when expanded.

CDR3nt: TGTGCCAGCAGTTTGGGGGGGCGAGGATATGGCTACACCTTC
CDR3aa: CASSLGGRGYGYTF
abundance: many
v_gene: TRBV12-3/TRBV12-4
j_gene: TRBJ1-2
d_gene: NA

CDR3nt: TGCGCCAGCAGCCCCTTGCGGGAGGGCCCCTACGAGCAGTACTTC
CDR3aa: CASSPLREGPYEQYF
abundance: NA
v_gene: TRBV4-1
j_gene: TRBJ2-7
d_gene: TRBD2

CDR3nt: TGTGCCAGCAGATCAGACCCTGGGGCCAACGCCCTGACTTTC
CDR3aa: CASRSDPGANALTF
abundance: NA
v_gene: TRBV7-6
j_gene: TRBJ2-6
d_gene: NA

CDR3nt: TGCAGTGCCACGACGGATCCTAATTCACCCCTCCACTTT
CDR3aa: CSATTDPNSPLHF
abundance: few
v_gene: TRBV20-1
j_gene: TRBJ1-6
d_gene: NA

CDR3nt: TGTGCCAGCAGTATGTACCTCGTCGGGTACACTGAAGCTTTCTTT
CDR3aa: CASSMYLVGYTEAFF
abundance: many
v_gene: TRBV28
j_gene: TRBJ1-1
d_gene: NA

CDR3nt: TGTGCCAGCAGTCCGGGACTAATCTACGAGCAGTACTTC
CDR3aa: CASSPGLIYEQYF
abundance: many
v_gene: TRBV2
j_gene: TRBJ2-7
d_gene: TRBD2

CDR3nt: TGTGCCAGCAGGTGGGACAGGGGAACCTACGAGCAGTACTTC
CDR3aa: CASRWDRGTYEQYF
abundance: many
v_gene: TRBV2
j_gene: TRBJ2-7
d_gene: TRBD1

CDR3nt: TGTGCCAGCAGCTTAAGGGGCCGCGACGGAAACACCATATATTTT
CDR3aa: CASSLRGRDGNTIYF
abundance: many
v_gene: TRBV11-1
j_gene: TRBJ1-3
d_gene: NA

CDR3nt: TGTGCCAGCAGCTCCGGACAGTACCAAGAGACCCAGTACTTC
CDR3aa: CASSSGQYQETQYF
abundance: many
v_gene: TRBV7-9
j_gene: TRBJ2-5
d_gene: NA

CDR3nt: TGTGCCATCAGTGAGGGCTCAGGGTACAATGAGCAGTTCTTC
CDR3aa: CAISEGSGYNEQFF
abundance: many
v_gene: TRBV10-3
j_gene: TRBJ2-1
d_gene: NA

CDR3nt: TGTGCCAGCAGAGAGAACCCCGGGGCTTACACTGAAGCTTTCTTT
CDR3aa: CASRENPGAYTEAFF
abundance: many
v_gene: TRBV2
j_gene: TRBJ1-1
d_gene: NA

CDR3nt: TGTGCCAGCAGTTTCCGGGACTCACCAGGCAATGAGCAGTTCTTC
CDR3aa: CASSFRDSPGNEQFF
abundance: many
v_gene: TRBV27
j_gene: TRBJ2-1
d_gene: NA

CDR3nt: TGTGCCACCAGCAGCAGACAGGGGGCGGCCAAAAACATTCAGTACTTC
CDR3aa: CATSSRQGAAKNIQYF
abundance: few
v_gene: TRBV15
j_gene: TRBJ2-4
d_gene: TRBD1

CDR3nt: TGTGCCAGCAGTTCGGGCACCTATAGCAATCAGCCCCAGCATTTT
CDR3aa: CASSSGTYSNQPQHF
abundance: many
v_gene: TRBV12-3/TRBV12-4
j_gene: TRBJ1-5
d_gene: NA

CDR3nt: TGTGCCAGCAGCTTAGTGGCTAGCGGGACCAACACCGGGGAGCTGTTTTTT
CDR3aa: CASSLVASGTNTGELFF
abundance: many
v_gene: TRBV7-9
j_gene: TRBJ2-2
d_gene: TRBD2

CDR3nt: TGCAGTGCTGGGACAAACCTGAACACTGAAGCTTTCTTT
CDR3aa: CSAGTNLNTEAFF
abundance: many
v_gene: TRBV20-1
j_gene: TRBJ1-1
d_gene: NA